Below are 11 T cell receptor beta chains sequenced from a single sample in a study of persistence of HIV-infected CD4 T cells. For these TCRs, the target antigens are not known. Nonspecific anti-CD3/anti-CD28 bead stimulation represents the broad CD4+ T cell repertoire. Sorting of responding CD4+ T cells relied on upregulated CD40 ligand together with CD69. Sequencing used immunoSEQ version 4 in survey mode. Assay used: immunoSEQ multiplex PCR; TCRdb lists only in-frame clones, some missing. The data contain under 50,000 clones, 80% to 95% of them singletons. Sequenced material: CD4+ T cells sorted from PBMCs after approximately 20-hour stimulation, taken from a patient who received antiretroviral therapy. The receptors were sampled from an adult man with HIV who was CMV-seropositive.

The chain couples TRBV7-2 to TRBJ1-3; the match to TRBD1 covers 8 bases. With V trimmed by 5 bases and J by 3 bases, 9 bases remained unmatched. Germline CDR1 and CDR2: SGHTA and FQGNSA. This CDR3 is built from 16 residues. The CDR3 sequence is CASSPQQGVGGNTIYF. The DNA of the CDR3 is TGTGCCAGCAGCCCTCAACAGGGGGTAGGTGGAAACACCATATATTTT.

The V call is TRBV27, the J call TRBJ1-4, with D hard to call. CDR1 is MNHEY, CDR2 SMNVEV, per germline (reference sequence). The CDR3 contains 15 residues. V gave up 2 bases and J gave up 5 bases, with 12 bases separating them. Here the CDR3 reads CASSLNGLGNEKLFF. The CDR3 DNA sequence: TGTGCCAGCAGTTTAAACGGGTTGGGGAATGAAAAACTGTTTTTT.

The CDR3 nucleotides are TGTGCCAGCAGCCCCTTACTGGCGTCGAACACCGGGGAGCTGTTTTTT. Its translation: CASSPLLASNTGELFF. V and J are TRBV7-3 and TRBJ2-2; no firm D call. The V and J ends lost 5 bases and 0 bases respectively, with 13 bases between them. Germline assignment: CDR1 SGHTA and CDR2 FQGTGA. The length of the CDR3 is 16 residues.

The chain couples TRBV2 to TRBJ1-3; no firm D call. The CDR3 has 13 amino acids. V dropped 9 bases and J dropped 4 bases, with 13 bases sitting between them. CDR1 is SNHLY, CDR2 FYNNEI, per germline. CDR3 in amino acids: CASSAGSGNTIYF. The CDR3 bases are TGTGCCAGTAGCGCCGGCTCCGGAAACACCATATATTTT. Looking up the rest from reference TRBV2 and TRBJ1-3 gives the full variable domain: EPEVTQTPSHQVTQMGQEVILRCVPISNHLYFYWYRQILGQKVEFLVSFYNNEISEKSEIFDDQFSVERPDGSNFTLKIRSTKLEDSAMYFCASSAGSGNTIYFGEGSWLTVV.

This clone occurred once. The chain employs TRBV3-1 (or the pseudogene TRBV3-2) and TRBJ2-1, with TRBD2 matching over 10 bases. With V trimmed by 4 bases and J by 5 bases, 8 bases remained unmatched. Per the germline V gene, CDR1 is LGHDT and CDR2 is YNNKEL (reference sequence). The CDR3 consists of 16 residues. In DNA, the CDR3 is TGTGCCAGCAGCCCGAGCCTAGCGGGGGAGAACAATGAGCAGTTCTTC. Amino acid sequence: CASSPSLAGENNEQFF.

The chain employs TRBV7-2 and TRBJ1-3; D unresolved. Germline CDR1 reads SGHTA; CDR2 reads FQGNSA. The CDR3 has 17 amino acids. The V end was cut by 0 bases, the J end by 4 bases, with 16 bases between. The CDR3: CASSLAWIPGAGNTIYF. The CDR3, as DNA: TGTGCCAGCAGCTTAGCGTGGATCCCTGGCGCCGGAAACACCATATATTTT.

The V gene is TRBV6-1, the J gene TRBJ1-3, with D hard to call. The V gene lost 2 bases and the J gene lost 4 bases, with 12 bases spanning the gap. The germline CDR1 and CDR2 sequences are MNHNS and SASEGT. This CDR3 spans 15 amino acids. CDR3 DNA: TGTGCCAGCAGTGAAAGACCTTGGGTCGGAAACACCATATATTTT. The encoded protein is CASSERPWVGNTIYF.

This chain joins TRBV18 and TRBJ2-3; 9 bases fit TRBD1. J lost 7 bases, V lost 6 bases, and 14 bases had no gene match. The CDR3 consists of 16 residues. Germline CDR1 KGHSH, CDR2 LQKENI. CDR3 sequence (DNA): TGTGCCAGCTCCCCTCGCGGAGGACAGGGGTATCATACGCAGTATTTT. It specifies CASSPRGGQGYHTQYF.

This clone was counted a single time. The chain couples TRBV12-5 to TRBJ1-5, with D maybe TRBD1 (6 bases). Trimming left V 5 bases short and J 4 bases short, with 9 bases between. CDR3 length equals 13 residues. Per the germline V gene, CDR1 is LGHNT and CDR2 is FRNRAP. CDR3 sequence reads: CASGTTGNQPQHF. CDR3 coding DNA: TGTGCTAGTGGTACAACAGGGAATCAGCCCCAGCATTTT.

This chain joins TRBV7-8 and TRBJ1-2, with 10 bases identical to TRBD1. The CDR3 has 16 amino acids. The germline V gene has CDR1 SGHVS and CDR2 FQNEAQ. V lost 2 bases to trimming and J lost 8 bases; unmatched junction nucleotides: 11. The CDR3 protein is CASSLSSGRTGGGYTF. DNA for the CDR3: TGTGCCAGCAGCTTAAGCTCAGGAAGGACAGGGGGAGGCTACACCTTC.

The CDR3 nucleotides read TGTGCCAGCGACAGGACAGGGCCTTACGAGCAGTACTTC. It yields the protein CASDRTGPYEQYF. The V and J genes are TRBV6-5 and TRBJ2-7, with 8 bases identical to TRBD1. With V trimmed by 8 bases and J by 4 bases, 7 bases remained unmatched. The CDR3 loop spans 13 amino acids. Germline assignment: CDR1 MNHEY and CDR2 SVGAGI.